Listed below are T cell receptor beta chains from one sample, sequenced in a study of blood T cell repertoires in COVID-19. The assay was immunoSEQ multiplex PCR, and TCRdb's table has in-frame clones only and misses some. Here the sample spans some 350,000 clones, 75% to 90% being singletons. The specimen sequenced was PBMCs or T cells enriched from blood (not recorded which). Source of these receptors: a young man who had recovered from COVID-19. Each CDR3 is given with its conserved first and last residue.

>TRBJ2-3|15|TRBV25-1
CASSATDRATDTQYF
>TRBJ1-1|14|TRBV5-8
CASSSPQGNTEAFF
>TRBJ1-2|13|TRBV5-7
CASSQTQGKGYTF
>TRBJ1-4|15|TRBV5-1
CASSLGQGWNEKLFF
>TRBJ1-2|13|TRBV2
CASSWTGNYGYTF
>TRBJ1-1|12|TRBV20-1
CSASPMNTEAFF
>TRBJ2-3|15|TRBV11-2
CASSLTMTYTDTQYF
>TRBJ2-2|15|TRBV7-9
CASSLAQTNTGELFF
>TRBJ2-7|15|TRBV28
CASSVSGSSAYEQYF
>TRBJ2-3|13|TRBV6-6
CASKAGMGDTQYF
>TRBJ2-2|17|TRBV25-1
CASSEWSRQGAAGELFF
>TRBJ2-3|14|TRBV5-1
CASSSGEGTDTQYF
>TRBJ2-7|14|TRBV28
CASSSGTGKSEQYF
>TRBJ1-3|13|TRBV12-3/TRBV12-4
CASSLAGANTIYF
>TRBJ1-1|17|TRBV7-8
CASSLALIQDKNTEAFF
>TRBJ1-5|14|TRBV6-5
CASRGGNSNQPQHF
>TRBJ2-3|15|TRBV28
CASRGRGWGTDTQYF
>TRBJ1-1|12|TRBV28
CAGGQGSREAFF
>TRBJ1-1|14|TRBV7-9
CASSPGDPNTEAFF
>TRBJ2-7|11|TRBV20-1
CSASNSYEQYF
>TRBJ1-2|15|TRBV9
CASSVAPTGAGGYTF
>TRBJ2-5|15|TRBV15
CATSKDRGTLETQYF
>TRBJ2-7|16|TRBV15
CATSRGGGKLSYEQYF
>TRBJ2-1|14|TRBV11-1
CASSLLPSYNEQFF